This T cell receptor beta chain was identified in a study of OX40 agonist ivuxolimab in advanced cancers. Here immunoSEQ multiplex PCR was the method, and the copy in TCRdb shows in-frame clones only, minus some. The sample comprises tens of thousands of clones, 85% of which are singletons, and roughly 0.9% rests with the top ten. The receptor was isolated from an adult with an advanced solid tumor such as melanoma, head and neck, liver or kidney cancer. Sequenced material: CD4+ or CD8+ T cells sorted from blood, taken in a trial of the OX40 agonist ivuxolimab.

As DNA, the CDR3 is TGTGCCAGCAGCGTAGTCCGGTCGGGGAACTATGGCTACACCTTC. Protein sequence: CASSVVRSGNYGYTF. This sequence joins TRBV9 and TRBJ1-2; D gene unclear. Trimming removed 0 bases from V and 2 bases from J, with 11 bases in between. There are 15 residues in the CDR3. Germline V gives CDR1 SGDLS, CDR2 YYNGEE. Full variable domain (missing parts from reference TRBV9 and TRBJ1-2): DSGVTQTPKHLITATGQRVTLRCSPRSGDLSVYWYQQSLDQGLQFLIQYYNGEERAKGNILERFSAQQFPDLHSELNLSSLELGDSALYFCASSVVRSGNYGYTFGSGTRLTVV.